The 2 T cell receptor beta chains below all came from one sample that was sequenced in a study of T-cell reconstitution after alpha-beta-depleted transplantation in children. The authors prepared the TCRbeta library with unique molecular identifiers. TCRdb used MiXCR to reprocess the PCR reads, holding one entry per CDR3 protein. The sample lists fewer than 500,000 distinct CDR3 sequences, roughly two fifths occurring once. The sample consisted of PBMCs, taken before TCRalphabeta/CD19-depleted stem cell transplant. These receptors originate from a girl aged 2 to 10 with aplastic anemia, due to receive a stem cell transplant.

The chain couples TRBV5-1 to TRBJ2-7; possible D gene TRBD2, 6 bases. CDR1 and CDR2 from the germline V gene are SGHRS and YFSETQ. The CDR3 runs 13 residues. Trimming removed 4 bases at V and 3 bases at J, with 11 bases between. CDR3 amino acids: CASSIRESYEQYF. Written as DNA, the CDR3 is TGCGCCAGCAGCATCCGGGAGAGCTACGAGCAGTACTTC.

This clonotype has just one count. The J gene is TRBJ2-3, the V gene TRBV28; TRBD2 agrees at 8 bases. Germline V gene data show CDR1 as MDHEN and CDR2 as SYDVKM. The J segment lost 5 bases and the V segment lost 1 base, leaving 8 bases of the junction unmatched. This CDR3 contains 16 residues. In DNA, the CDR3 is TGTGCCAGCAGTTTATTGGGGCGGGAGGAACTAGATACGCAGTATTTT. Its translation is CASSLLGREELDTQYF.